These T cell receptor beta chains were read from a single sample in a study of T cells after yellow fever vaccination. MiXCR was run by TCRdb on the 5' RACE reads, yielding one entry per CDR3 protein. This table holds 300,000 or so distinct CDR3 sequences, roughly 8.7% found once. The source material was CD4+ T cells sorted from PBMCs, sampled 5 days after the yellow fever booster vaccination. The source of these receptors is a man aged 18 to 29 who received the YFV17D yellow fever vaccine. Each CDR3 is given with its conserved first and last residue.

cdr3_length: 16
j_call: TRBJ2-2
v_call: TRBV2
cdr3_aa: CASSEARGASTGELFF

cdr3_length: 14
j_call: TRBJ1-1
v_call: TRBV5-1
cdr3_aa: CASSLGISPPVAFF

cdr3_length: 11
j_call: TRBJ2-1
v_call: TRBV5-1
cdr3_aa: CASSLATVQFF

cdr3_length: 15
j_call: TRBJ2-3
v_call: TRBV5-1
cdr3_aa: CASSLGSRSTDTQYF

cdr3_length: 14
j_call: TRBJ2-1
v_call: TRBV20-1
cdr3_aa: CSAHKRTDHNEQFF

cdr3_length: 14
j_call: TRBJ2-5
v_call: TRBV7-2
cdr3_aa: CASSLSGYQETQYF

cdr3_length: 14
j_call: TRBJ1-1
v_call: TRBV12-3/TRBV12-4
cdr3_aa: CASREGGGNTEAFF

cdr3_length: 15
j_call: TRBJ1-3
v_call: TRBV6-2/TRBV6-3
cdr3_aa: CASSFFAYSGNTIYF

cdr3_length: 14
j_call: TRBJ2-7
v_call: TRBV5-4
cdr3_aa: CASSSRQGSYEQYF

cdr3_length: 18
j_call: TRBJ1-5
v_call: TRBV6-5
cdr3_aa: CASSYSGQGVAGNQPQHF

cdr3_length: 13
j_call: TRBJ2-3
v_call: TRBV29-1
cdr3_aa: CSVLVVSRDTQYF

cdr3_length: 15
j_call: TRBJ2-1
v_call: TRBV5-1
cdr3_aa: CASSLSGVVAYEQFF

cdr3_length: 12
j_call: TRBJ2-1
v_call: TRBV15
cdr3_aa: CATSRTTSAGFF

cdr3_length: 16
j_call: TRBJ2-5
v_call: TRBV7-2
cdr3_aa: CASSLRERGGRETQYF

cdr3_length: 14
j_call: TRBJ1-2
v_call: TRBV12-3/TRBV12-4
cdr3_aa: CASSSRGGIYGYTF

cdr3_length: 13
j_call: TRBJ1-3
v_call: TRBV4-3
cdr3_aa: CASSQEPGNTIYF

cdr3_length: 13
j_call: TRBJ1-5
v_call: TRBV6-2/TRBV6-3
cdr3_aa: CASSDSGNQPQHF

cdr3_length: 15
j_call: TRBJ2-3
v_call: TRBV9
cdr3_aa: CASSFASGARHTQYF

cdr3_length: 14
j_call: TRBJ2-1
v_call: TRBV6-5
cdr3_aa: CASSYRGSYNEQFF

cdr3_length: 15
j_call: TRBJ2-3
v_call: TRBV6-5
cdr3_aa: CASSYSNSGTDTQYF

cdr3_length: 14
j_call: TRBJ2-5
v_call: TRBV20-1
cdr3_aa: CSASGGLPSEAQYF

cdr3_length: 14
j_call: TRBJ2-1
v_call: TRBV7-9
cdr3_aa: CASSPALAGGEQFF

cdr3_length: 12
j_call: TRBJ2-3
v_call: TRBV12-3/TRBV12-4
cdr3_aa: CASSRLTDTQYF

cdr3_length: 15
j_call: TRBJ2-1
v_call: TRBV11-2
cdr3_aa: CASSPGLADYNEQFF

cdr3_length: 16
j_call: TRBJ2-5
v_call: TRBV10-2
cdr3_aa: CASTLGSGGAGETQYF

cdr3_length: 15
j_call: TRBJ2-2
v_call: TRBV7-9
cdr3_aa: CASSTGTIPAGELFF

cdr3_length: 16
j_call: TRBJ1-3
v_call: TRBV28
cdr3_aa: CASSTGGTRAGNTIYF

cdr3_length: 13
j_call: TRBJ1-1
v_call: TRBV20-1
cdr3_aa: CSAPDGQYTEAFF

cdr3_length: 13
j_call: TRBJ1-2
v_call: TRBV28
cdr3_aa: CASSLLANYGYTF

cdr3_length: 14
j_call: TRBJ2-7
v_call: TRBV12-3/TRBV12-4
cdr3_aa: CASSLRLDIPEQYF

cdr3_length: 14
j_call: TRBJ2-3
v_call: TRBV18
cdr3_aa: CASSPNSNTDTQYF

cdr3_length: 16
j_call: TRBJ2-1
v_call: TRBV7-9
cdr3_aa: CASSLDPGAIKNEQFF

cdr3_length: 14
j_call: TRBJ2-1
v_call: TRBV18
cdr3_aa: CASSPYSGVNEQFF

cdr3_length: 16
j_call: TRBJ2-7
v_call: TRBV15
cdr3_aa: CATSRGGQLKGLEQYF

cdr3_length: 16
j_call: TRBJ2-3
v_call: TRBV27
cdr3_aa: CASSPRTSGDLDTQYF

cdr3_length: 11
j_call: TRBJ2-5
v_call: TRBV12-3/TRBV12-4
cdr3_aa: CASSSEVTQYF

cdr3_length: 15
j_call: TRBJ2-2
v_call: TRBV24-1
cdr3_aa: CATSDLRGRAGELFF

cdr3_length: 15
j_call: TRBJ2-7
v_call: TRBV7-2
cdr3_aa: CASSRDRARSYEQYF

cdr3_length: 17
j_call: TRBJ2-3
v_call: TRBV9
cdr3_aa: CASSAGILAISTDTQYF

cdr3_length: 15
j_call: TRBJ2-2
v_call: TRBV20-1
cdr3_aa: CSARPGTSTPGELFF

cdr3_length: 12
j_call: TRBJ1-6
v_call: TRBV7-9
cdr3_aa: CASSLAQWALHF

cdr3_length: 15
j_call: TRBJ1-6
v_call: TRBV30
cdr3_aa: CAWSLAGTYNSPLHF

cdr3_length: 16
j_call: TRBJ2-5
v_call: TRBV7-2
cdr3_aa: CASSLSSDRGLGTQYF

cdr3_length: 12
j_call: TRBJ2-1
v_call: TRBV20-1
cdr3_aa: CSACPVYNEQFF

cdr3_length: 13
j_call: TRBJ1-1
v_call: TRBV5-3
cdr3_aa: CARSQRGASEAFF

cdr3_length: 15
j_call: TRBJ1-5
v_call: TRBV4-1
cdr3_aa: CASSPQPRGNQPQHF

cdr3_length: 16
j_call: TRBJ2-3
v_call: TRBV5-4
cdr3_aa: CASSPEGTVPTDTQYF

cdr3_length: 14
j_call: TRBJ1-6
v_call: TRBV27
cdr3_aa: CASSVSGGNSPLHF

cdr3_length: 15
j_call: TRBJ1-2
v_call: TRBV4-3
cdr3_aa: CASSQGPGENYGYTF

cdr3_length: 16
j_call: TRBJ1-1
v_call: TRBV5-4
cdr3_aa: CASSPWGSSGNTEAFF

cdr3_length: 15
j_call: TRBJ2-1
v_call: TRBV5-1
cdr3_aa: CASSGTSGPHGEQFF

cdr3_length: 12
j_call: TRBJ2-1
v_call: TRBV7-8
cdr3_aa: CASSLTEYEQFF

cdr3_length: 15
j_call: TRBJ2-3
v_call: TRBV21-1
cdr3_aa: CASRPLAESTDTQYF

cdr3_length: 13
j_call: TRBJ2-3
v_call: TRBV20-1
cdr3_aa: CSAFISEEDTQYF

cdr3_length: 14
j_call: TRBJ1-6
v_call: TRBV4-1
cdr3_aa: CASSQGRTNSPLHF

cdr3_length: 14
j_call: TRBJ2-3
v_call: TRBV20-1
cdr3_aa: CSARWQGGTDTQYF

cdr3_length: 16
j_call: TRBJ2-3
v_call: TRBV7-2
cdr3_aa: CASSLGPLAGAGTQYF

cdr3_length: 16
j_call: TRBJ2-3
v_call: TRBV7-9
cdr3_aa: CASSTNRGAGGDTQYF